This T cell receptor beta chain was captured by sequencing in a study of siplizumab effects on memory and regulatory T cells. Around 91,000 TCR templates underwent assay in every sample. Repertoires were generated with immunoSEQ multiplex PCR, while TCRdb's copy carries only in-frame clones and drops some. The table shows about 110,000 clones, with about nine tenths occurring only once. The germline CDR1 and CDR2 sequences are SEHNR and FQNEAQ (reference sequence). Trimming at V came to 5 bases and at J to 4 bases, leaving 10 bases not matched to a gene. The CDR3 extends over 15 amino acids. Sequencing was carried out using CD4+ T cells sorted from blood. J is TRBJ2-7 and V is TRBV7-9, with 8 bases lining up with TRBD1. This TCR derives from a human donor in good health. CDR3 region: CASSPGDRRAYEQYF. Written as DNA, the CDR3 is TGTGCCAGCAGCCCCGGGGACAGGAGAGCATACGAGCAGTACTTC.